The clone carrying this T cell receptor (beta chain) was counted only a few times. Its target is not known. Researchers ran the PCR with 60 Vbeta and 13 Jbeta primers. The method was immunoSEQ multiplex PCR; TCRdb's version includes in-frame clones alone and lacks a portion of them. The sample holds under 200,000 clones, around 82% seen once. This sample was included in a study of cytomegalovirus exposure and HLA in healthy donors. The CDR3 extends over 14 amino acids. CDR1 is MGHRA and CDR2 is YSYEKL in the germline V gene. V was pared by 4 bases and J by 5 bases, with 6 bases of the junction left unmatched. Study conclusions and caveats: Among the most significant clusters, several appeared linked to common viral pathogens in a later analysis.

This clonotype was sampled from a man aged 35-49 years in good health and CMV-seropositive. Sequenced sample: PBMCs. This rearrangement joins TRBV4-1 to TRBJ2-3; 7 nucleotides align to TRBD1. Here the CDR3 DNA reads TGCGCCAGCAGCCCCGACAGGGTCGGAGATACGCAGTATTTT. This codes for CASSPDRVGDTQYF.